This TCR beta chain came from a study of CDR3 diversity in severe acne. One entry per CDR3 protein, called by TCRdb with MiXCR from the PCR reads. This table has more than 70,000 distinct CDR3 sequences, 45% to 50% appearing once. Trimming removed 3 bases from V and 1 base from J, with 6 bases in between. The CDR3 runs 14 residues. This chain links TRBV12-3 or TRBV12-4 with TRBJ2-2, with D possibly being TRBD1 (6 bases). The sequence was obtained from a male donor in good health, serving as a control. The specimen was blood. The CDR3 nucleotides are TGTGCCAGCAGTTTGGGACAGAACACCGGGGAGCTGTTTTTT. Protein: CASSLGQNTGELFF.